One sample yielded the 5 T cell receptor beta chains listed below, sequenced in a study of cytomegalovirus exposure and HLA in healthy donors. 13 Jbeta primers and 60 Vbeta primers were used for the PCR. Clones were sequenced by immunoSEQ multiplex PCR, and TCRdb holds only the in-frame ones, with some missing. This table has about 130,000 clones, 74% appearing once. Sequencing was carried out using PBMCs. The receptors were gathered from a woman aged 50 to 60 in good health and CMV-seropositive.

The chain couples TRBV5-8 to TRBJ1-5, with 7 bases aligning to TRBD1. V shed 3 bases and J 7 bases; nucleotides not matched to a gene: 4. This CDR3 region has 13 residues. From germline, CDR1 is SGHTS and CDR2 YDEGEE. Here the CDR3 DNA reads TGTGCCAGCAGCTCGGACAGGTTCCAGCCCCAGCATTTT. Protein sequence: CASSSDRFQPQHF.

The chain combines TRBV5-1 with TRBJ1-4; 10 bases map to TRBD1. The germline gives CDR1 SGHRS, CDR2 YFSETQ. J lost 7 bases, V lost 4 bases, and 7 bases had no gene match. This CDR3 is 15 amino acids long. In nucleotides, the CDR3 is TGCGCCAGCAGCCCCGGGACAGGGGATGGTGAAAAACTGTTTTTT. Amino acids: CASSPGTGDGEKLFF. Drawing the rest from reference TRBV5-1 and TRBJ1-4, the complete variable domain is KAGVTQTPRYLIKTRGQQVTLSCSPISGHRSVSWYQQTPGQGLQFLFEYFSETQRNKGNFPGRFSGRQFSNSRSEMNVSTLELGDSALYLCASSPGTGDGEKLFFGSGTQLSVL.

The chain links TRBV6-6 to TRBJ2-2; possibly TRBD2 for D (5 bases). The germline V gene has CDR1 MNHNY and CDR2 SVGAGI (reference sequence). The CDR3 loop spans 15 amino acids. Trimming took off 8 bases at V and 0 bases at J, with 13 bases between the two ends. CDR3 DNA sequence: TGTGCCAGCTCTCCGGGGAGTGCGAACACCGGGGAGCTGTTTTTT. Translating gives CASSPGSANTGELFF.

The V and J genes are TRBV11-1 and TRBJ1-2, with unresolved D. Trimming removed 2 bases from V and 4 bases from J, with 11 bases in between. The length of the CDR3 is 14 residues. The germline gives CDR1 SGHAT, CDR2 FQDESV (reference sequence). CDR3 bases: TGTGCCAGCAGCTTAACCCAGGACTTCTATGGCTACACCTTC. Translating gives CASSLTQDFYGYTF.

The chain recombines TRBV19 with TRBJ2-1; D perhaps matches TRBD1 (6 bases). Germline assignment: CDR1 LNHDA and CDR2 SQIVND (reference sequence). This CDR3 region has 15 residues. V was pared by 7 bases and J by 0 bases, with 13 bases between. The CDR3 sequence is CASTGARSSYNEQFF. In DNA form, the CDR3 reads TGTGCCAGTACAGGGGCCCGGAGCTCCTACAATGAGCAGTTCTTC.